The entry below describes one T cell receptor (beta chain). Its antigen is unidentified. This sample was taken from a study of response to subunit inactivated influenza vaccine. Study-wide findings and caveats: Every seasonal influenza vaccination brings in few new T cells, the authors suggested.

MiXCR was run by TCRdb on the RT-PCR reads, yielding one entry per CDR3 protein. Of around 750,000 distinct CDR3 sequences detected, less than 25% appear once; the ten largest clones hold about a tenth. The germline gives CDR1 LGHDT, CDR2 YNNKEL (reference sequence). There are 15 residues in the CDR3. The ends lost 4 bases at V and 10 bases at J; junction bases unmatched: 7. The sample here was PBMCs from blood, taken 5 days after vaccination. J is TRBJ2-1 and V is TRBV3-1; 13 nucleotides agree with TRBD2. The clonotype comes from a man aged 50 to 60 who received an inactivated influenza vaccine. The CDR3 loop is CASSLTSGGAEEQFF. In DNA form, the CDR3 reads TGTGCCAGCAGCCTCACTAGCGGGGGGGCTGAGGAGCAGTTCTTC.